The clone carrying this T cell receptor beta chain was observed many times. A second PCR of roughly 6 to 12 cycles used a sample-barcoded 5' primer and a J-beta primer mix. Via MiXCR, TCRdb re-called the 5' RACE reads, giving one row per CDR3 protein. The table includes around 1,700,000 distinct CDR3 sequences, 25% to 30% detected once. Germline V lookup: CDR1 PRHDT, CDR2 FYEKMQ (reference sequence). The CDR3 is 16 residues long. Trimming took 2 bases from V and 2 from J, leaving 14 bases between them. The sample is drawn from a study of blood T cells in healthy people across ages. Input material: blood. The TCR sequence derives from a woman in her twenties or thirties in good health. The rearrangement uses TRBV13 and TRBJ2-3; no clear D. CDR3 region: CASSLNIWGNTDTQYF. In DNA form, the CDR3 reads TGTGCCAGCAGCTTAAACATCTGGGGAAACACAGATACGCAGTATTTT.